A single TCR beta chain is shown here with its context. Its antigen is not known. The investigators amplified TCR beta CDR3 regions from RNA transcripts. Researchers ran a first-round RT-PCR on the TCR CDR3 using the HTBI primer set. One entry per CDR3 protein, called by TCRdb with MiXCR from the multiplex PCR reads. The repertoire has hundreds of thousands of distinct CDR3 sequences, around 40% of them found once; the top ten carry 30% to 40%. The data stem from a study of T cells in Graves' hyperthyroidism and ophthalmopathy. Study-wide results and caveats: Most thyroid clonotypes that were expanded above 0.001 also turned up in blood.

From germline, CDR1 is DFQATT and CDR2 SNEGSKA (reference sequence). V lost 0 bases, J lost 0 bases, and 8 bases lay in between. This CDR3 has 14 amino acids. Hyperthyroidism of Graves' type that showed no ophthalmopathy progression within 18 months was stable. Those with hyperthyroidism were 18 to 65 years old, newly diagnosed, and ill for under 2 months. Clinical symptoms, serum thyroxine, TRAb, thyroid ultrasound and orbital computed tomography established diagnosis. This sequence originates from a woman between 35 and 50 years old with Graves' hyperthyroidism. The chain couples TRBV20-1 to TRBJ1-1, with D uncertain. Specimen: blood. The CDR3 nucleotides read TGCAGTGCTAGAGAGGCTCTTCTGAACACTGAAGCTTTCTTT. Protein sequence: CSAREALLNTEAFF.